The 13 T cell receptor beta chains listed next were all sequenced from one sample in a study of beta chain features in type 1 diabetes. Sequencing targeted expressed TCRB transcripts, as all isolated RNA had been reverse transcribed. Profiled with immunoSEQ multiplex PCR; TCRdb holds only in-frame clones, not every one. Of 310,000 or so clones detected, about 10% appear once; the ten largest clones hold 0.015%. Sequencing was performed on naive CD4+ T cells from blood. The origin of the receptors is a woman under 40 in good health.

The chain carries TRBV29-1 and TRBJ2-7; D possibly corresponds to TRBD1 (5 bases). The V gene lost 7 bases and the J gene lost 7 bases, with 11 bases spanning the gap. This CDR3 region has 10 residues. CDR1 is SQVTM, CDR2 ANQGSEA, per germline. CDR3 DNA: TGCAGCGGTTTTGGGGCAGAGCAGTACTTC. The encoded protein is CSGFGAEQYF.

This clone was found a few times. The chain has TRBV29-1 and TRBJ1-3, with D possibly matching TRBD1 (6 bases). The germline CDR1 and CDR2 sequences are SQVTM and ANQGSEA. The CDR3 has 11 residues. The V end was cut by 7 bases, the J end by 7 bases, with 11 bases between. The CDR3: CSARTGNTIYF. Written as DNA, the CDR3 is TGCAGCGCAAGAACAGGGAACACCATATATTTT. The full variable domain, its missing parts supplied by reference TRBV29-1 and TRBJ1-3, is SAVISQKPSRDICQRGTSLTIQCQVDSQVTMMFWYRQQPGQSLTLIATANQGSEATYESGFVIDKFPISRPNLTFSTLTVSNMSPEDSSIYLCSARTGNTIYFGEGSWLTVV.

This clone has a handful of counts. The V call is TRBV7-3, the J call TRBJ2-1; 7 nucleotides line up with TRBD1. J lost 12 bases, V lost 6 bases, and 8 bases had no gene match. CDR1 and CDR2 from the germline V gene are SGHTA and FQGTGA. The CDR3 covers 12 residues. The DNA of the CDR3 is TGTGCCAGCAGTTTCGAGAGGACAGGGCAGTTCTTC. This sequence encodes CASSFERTGQFF.

This rearrangement joins TRBV28 to TRBJ2-6; D unresolved. The CDR3 extends over 16 amino acids. The ends were cut back, 4 bases at V and 0 bases at J, with 10 bases in the middle. The germline CDR1 and CDR2 sequences are MDHEN and SYDVKM. The CDR3 is CASSSGSNSGANVLTF. The CDR3 DNA sequence: TGTGCCAGCAGTTCCGGGTCTAACTCTGGGGCCAACGTCCTGACTTTC.

The chain recombines TRBV19 with TRBJ2-7; 7 nucleotides match TRBD2. The length of the CDR3 is 15 residues. With V trimmed by 9 bases and J by 0 bases, 11 bases remained unmatched. The germline V gene encodes CDR1 LNHDA and CDR2 SQIVND (reference sequence). This CDR3 reads CASQNAAGVSYEQYF. The CDR3, as DNA: TGTGCCAGCCAAAACGCGGCGGGAGTCTCCTACGAGCAGTACTTC.

J is TRBJ2-5 and V is TRBV5-1, with 10 bases fitting TRBD1. The germline gives CDR1 SGHRS, CDR2 YFSETQ. V was clipped by 1 base and J by 4 bases; unmatched bases: 7. The CDR3 length is 16 residues. The CDR3 here is CASSLSRDRGGETQYF. The CDR3 DNA is TGCGCCAGCAGCTTGAGTAGGGACAGGGGAGGAGAGACCCAGTACTTC.

The chain carries TRBV27 and TRBJ2-2; D unclear. Per germline, CDR1 MNHEY and CDR2 SMNVEV (reference sequence). V lost 6 bases and J 3 bases, leaving 11 bases between the germline ends. This CDR3 comprises 14 residues. In DNA form, the CDR3 reads TGTGCCAGCAGCCCATGGAGCTACACCGGGGAGCTGTTTTTT. Protein product: CASSPWSYTGELFF.

CDR3: CASRVTGPYRSTYEQYF. Written as DNA, the CDR3 is TGTGCCAGCAGAGTGACAGGACCCTATCGGAGCACCTACGAGCAGTACTTC. V gene TRBV27 combines with J gene TRBJ2-7; a weak D match, TRBD1 (6 bases). Germline V gene sequence: CDR1 MNHEY, CDR2 SMNVEV (reference sequence). The CDR3 length is 17 residues. V was shortened by 6 bases and J by 2 bases, with 23 bases between the two germline ends.

This sequence joins TRBV5-4 and TRBJ2-1; TRBD1 aligns across 9 bases. From germline, CDR1 is SGHNT and CDR2 YYREEE (reference sequence). This CDR3 comprises 15 residues. Losses at the gene ends were 3 bases for V and 9 bases for J; bases not matched to a gene: 10. CDR3 region: CASSSRQGEVGEQFF. The CDR3 coding sequence is TGTGCCAGCAGCTCTAGACAGGGGGAGGTAGGTGAGCAGTTCTTC.

This chain links TRBV23-1 with TRBJ2-3, with 10 nucleotides matching TRBD2. TRBV23-1 qualifies as an ORF whose function is uncertain. The CDR3 is made up of 18 amino acids. V lost 3 bases, J lost 4 bases, and 13 bases stayed unmatched. This CDR3 is CASSHPKREGPGPDTQYF. DNA of the CDR3: TGCGCCAGCAGTCACCCAAAGCGGGAGGGCCCCGGTCCAGATACGCAGTATTTT.

The chain combines TRBV7-2 with TRBJ2-1, with TRBD2 matching 7 bases. Unmatched junction bases numbered 9, after V lost 5 bases and J lost 2 bases. The V gene's germline CDR1 is SGHTA and CDR2 FQGNSA. The CDR3 has 16 amino acids. The CDR3 is CASSLGGSQPYNEQFF. CDR3 sequence (DNA): TGTGCCAGCAGCCTGGGCGGGAGCCAGCCCTACAATGAGCAGTTCTTC.

The chain couples TRBV20-1 to TRBJ2-2, with no clear D. CDR1 is DFQATT, CDR2 SNEGSKA, per germline (reference sequence). This CDR3 comprises 11 residues. This chain's CDR3 is CSSTNTGELFF. In DNA form, the CDR3 reads TGCAGCTCGACTAACACCGGGGAGCTGTTTTTT.

This clone showed up just a few times. V usage is TRBV5-1 and J usage is TRBJ2-2, with 12 bases lining up with TRBD2. This CDR3 has 16 residues. After removal of 0 bases from V and 6 bases from J, the junction contained 3 bases not matched to a gene. Germline lookup yields CDR1 SGHRS and CDR2 YFSETQ. The CDR3 sequence is CASSLGLAGVAGELFF. The DNA for the CDR3 is TGCGCCAGCAGCTTGGGACTAGCGGGAGTCGCCGGGGAGCTGTTTTTT.